These 9 T cell receptor beta chains were all obtained from the same sample, sequenced in a study of T cell repertoires in cytomegalovirus infection. A single record per CDR3 protein comes from TCRdb applying MiXCR to the reads. The profile covers about 330,000 distinct CDR3 sequences, with approximately 9.5% appearing a single time and around 4.1% taken by the ten largest. The material sequenced was PBMCs. These receptors came from a human donor in good health (CMV status not recorded). Some clones in this sample may be carry-over from other donors' samples.

This clonotype showed up many times. This chain joins TRBV28 and TRBJ2-7, with 9 bases aligning to TRBD2. The CDR3 spans 13 residues. Germline V gene data show CDR1 as MDHEN and CDR2 as SYDVKM. V shed 7 bases, J shed 4 bases, and the junction held 5 bases outside the gene matches. The CDR3 DNA is TGTGCCAGCACTCTAGCGGGATTTTACGAGCAGTACTTC. It is translated as CASTLAGFYEQYF.

This clonotype came up many times. CDR3 amino acids: CASSFSQGRRSTDTQYF. The CDR3 nucleotides read TGTGCCAGCAGCTTTTCACAGGGGCGTAGGAGCACAGATACGCAGTATTTT. V is TRBV7-2 and J is TRBJ2-3; 7 bases fit TRBD1. The length of the CDR3 is 17 residues. Germline-derived CDR1 and CDR2 are SGHTA and FQGNSA. V was clipped by 3 bases and J by 0 bases; unmatched bases: 9.

This chain joins TRBV7-4 and TRBJ1-2, with D unresolved. There are 13 residues in the CDR3. V dropped 2 bases and J dropped 3 bases, with 7 bases sitting between them. Per germline, CDR1 SGHVT and CDR2 SQSDAQ. This CDR3 reads CASSLSTYYGYTF. CDR3 coding DNA: TGTGCCAGCAGCTTATCGACGTACTATGGCTACACCTTC.

This chain joins TRBV9 and TRBJ2-7; D could derive from TRBD1 or TRBD2 (6 bases each). The V gene lost 0 bases and the J gene lost 6 bases, with 16 bases spanning the gap. Germline V gene sequence: CDR1 SGDLS, CDR2 YYNGEE. The CDR3 is made up of 15 amino acids. As DNA, the CDR3 is TGTGCCAGCAGCGTAGCGGGGGCCAGGGATTCCGAGCAGTACTTC. This encodes CASSVAGARDSEQYF.

A few counts support this clonotype. CDR3 DNA sequence: TGCAGCGTTGAAGCCCGGGCAGAATATGAGCAGTTCTTC. Translation: CSVEARAEYEQFF. V and J are TRBV29-1 and TRBJ2-1; D not resolved. CDR1 and CDR2 from the germline V gene are SQVTM and ANQGSEA. V lost 1 base to trimming and J lost 8 bases, with 12 bases between them. The CDR3 is 13 amino acids.

This clonotype was observed at least ten times. The chain has TRBV20-1 and TRBJ2-6; TRBD1 matches 9 bases. This CDR3 comprises 16 residues. Germline values: CDR1 DFQATT, CDR2 SNEGSKA (reference sequence). Trimming removed 3 bases from V and 2 bases from J; junction bases left unmatched: 5. The CDR3 DNA sequence: TGCAGTGCTAGGGCAACAGGGGGCCCTGGGGCCAACGTCCTGACTTTC. Translated: CSARATGGPGANVLTF.

This clonotype was seen a handful of times. V is TRBV7-2 and J is TRBJ2-2; no definite D call. The germline V and J ends were trimmed by 5 bases and 5 bases, with 12 bases remaining between them. The CDR3 has 14 amino acids. From germline, CDR1 is SGHTA and CDR2 FQGNSA. CDR3 bases: TGTGCCAGCAGCCCCCTGTTAGGGACCGGGGAGCTGTTTTTT. It is translated as CASSPLLGTGELFF.

This clonotype was observed many times. The rearrangement links TRBV7-9 to TRBJ2-1; TRBD2 is a possible D gene (5 bases). This CDR3 contains 15 residues. Trimming took 5 bases from V and 3 from J, leaving 14 bases between them. Germline V CDR1 and CDR2: SEHNR, FQNEAQ (reference sequence). The CDR3: CASSVTSGNYNEQFF. For the CDR3, the DNA is TGTGCCAGCAGCGTTACGTCCGGGAACTACAATGAGCAGTTCTTC.

This clonotype came up a few times. The chain joins TRBV12-3 or TRBV12-4 to TRBJ1-1; no clear D. The CDR3 is 12 amino acids. Trimming pared 1 base from V and 5 bases from J, leaving 5 bases between. DNA of the CDR3: TGTGCCAGCAGTTTAGTGGCTACTGAAGCTTTCTTT. Translated: CASSLVATEAFF.